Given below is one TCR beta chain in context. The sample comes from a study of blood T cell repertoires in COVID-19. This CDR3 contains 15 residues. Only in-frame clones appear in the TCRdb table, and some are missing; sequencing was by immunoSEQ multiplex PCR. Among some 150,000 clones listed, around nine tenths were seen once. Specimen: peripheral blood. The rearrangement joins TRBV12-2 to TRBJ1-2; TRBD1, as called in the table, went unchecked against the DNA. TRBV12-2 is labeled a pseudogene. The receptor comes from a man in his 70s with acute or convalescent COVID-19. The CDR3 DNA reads TGTGCAAGTCGCTTACCCAGGGGGACAGGGTATGGCTACACCTTC. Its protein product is CASRLPRGTGYGYTF.